The 7 T cell receptor beta chains below all came from one sample that was sequenced in a study of T cell repertoires in cytomegalovirus infection. From the reads, TCRdb called clonotypes with MiXCR, one entry per CDR3 protein. The sample yields hundreds of thousands of distinct CDR3 sequences, roughly a quarter seen once. The sequencing sample was made of CD8+ T cells from PBMCs. Receptor source: a human donor in good health (CMV status not recorded). Some clones in this sample may be carry-over from other donors' samples.

This clonotype was seen ten or more times. The chain couples TRBV7-2 to TRBJ2-3, with D maybe TRBD1 (6 bases). CDR3 length: 15 residues. The germline V and J ends were trimmed by 1 base and 1 base, with 9 bases remaining between them. Germline CDR1 reads SGHTA; CDR2 reads FQGNSA. In DNA, the CDR3 is TGTGCCAGCAGCTTAGTGGGGGCGGGCACAGATACGCAGTATTTT. This encodes CASSLVGAGTDTQYF. Supplemented by reference TRBV7-2 and TRBJ2-3, the full variable domain reads GAGVSQSPSNKVTEKGKDVELRCDPISGHTALYWYRQSLGQGLEFLIYFQGNSAPDKSGLPSDRFSAERTGGSVSTLTIQRTQQEDSAVYLCASSLVGAGTDTQYFGPGTRLTVL.

This clonotype was detected ten times or more. This sequence joins TRBV7-2 and TRBJ2-7; weak D call: TRBD1 (6 bases). Germline assignment: CDR1 SGHTA and CDR2 FQGNSA. This CDR3 contains 14 residues. V lost 5 bases and J lost 3, with 14 bases in between. CDR3 in amino acids: CASSDITGFYEQYF. As DNA, the CDR3 is TGTGCCAGCAGCGACATAACAGGGTTCTACGAGCAGTACTTC.

A note on this clonotype: One end of the junction is discordant with germline, which a read error may explain. The chain employs TRBV10-1 and TRBJ2-7, with TRBD2 matching over 7 bases. The germline V gene has CDR1 WNHNN and CDR2 SYGVQD (reference sequence). This CDR3 contains 14 residues. The CDR3: CASSEVGRDYEQHF. The CDR3 coding sequence is TGCGCCAGCAGTGAGGTGGGTCGGGACTACGAGCAGCACTTC.

This clonotype has more than one count but fewer than ten. The V and J genes are TRBV7-9 and TRBJ2-3; weak D call: TRBD1 (7 bases). V gave up 5 bases and J gave up 0 bases, with 12 bases separating them. The CDR3 extends over 15 amino acids. The germline gives CDR1 SEHNR, CDR2 FQNEAQ (reference sequence). The DNA for the CDR3 is TGTGCCAGCAGCGGAGGGGACAGTAGCACAGATACGCAGTATTTT. Amino acids: CASSGGDSSTDTQYF.

As regards this clonotype: It may be a read error: a sequence one base away is much more abundant. This chain uses TRBV7-9 with TRBJ1-4; D is unclear. The length of the CDR3 is 17 residues. V gave up 1 base and J gave up 0 bases, with 12 bases separating them. Looked up from germline, CDR1 is SEHNR and CDR2 is FQNEAQ (reference sequence). The CDR3 DNA is TGTGCCAGCAGCTTAGGAAAGGGCCTGACAACTAATGAAAAACTGTTTTTT. Translation: CASSLGKGLTTNEKLFF. The complete variable domain, with remaining parts taken from reference TRBV7-9 and TRBJ1-4, reads DTGVSQNPRHKITKRGQNVTFRCDPISEHNRLYWYRQTLGQGPEFLTYFQNEAQLEKSRLLSDRFSAERPKGSFSTLEIQRTEQGDSAMYLCASSLGKGLTTNEKLFFGSGTQLSVL.

This chain connects TRBV20-1 to TRBJ2-7; TRBD1 matches at 8 bases. V lost 6 bases and J lost 4; bases outside the gene matches: 14. The CDR3 sequence is 15 residues long. CDR1 and CDR2 (germline): DFQATT, SNEGSKA (reference sequence). CDR3: CSAGIDRGHGYEQYV. The CDR3 DNA follows: TGCAGTGCGGGGATTGACAGGGGTCATGGGTACGAGCAGTACGTC.

The chain uses TRBV7-6 and TRBJ2-7; D unclear. Germline CDR1 and CDR2: SGHVS and FNYEAQ. V was trimmed by 1 base and J by 6 bases, leaving 10 bases between them. This CDR3 contains 13 residues. The CDR3 DNA reads TGTGCCAGCAGCTTAGGTCCAGACGTCGAGCAGTACTTC. Protein sequence: CASSLGPDVEQYF.